A selection of T cell receptor beta chains follows, all from one sample in a study of response to subunit inactivated influenza vaccine. TCRdb re-derived calls from the RT-PCR reads in MiXCR, one entry per CDR3 protein. The sample gives about half a million distinct CDR3 sequences, less than 30% of which show up once; 1.5% to 2% is in the top ten. The sample was CD4+ T cells sorted from PBMCs, taken 5 days after vaccination. The receptor source for this set is a man in his fifties or sixties who received an inactivated influenza vaccine. The CDR3 runs from the conserved cysteine through the conserved F or W. The order of the fields is D gene, V gene, clone size, J gene, CDR3 DNA, CDR3 protein. A D gene is named only where the DNA matches it firmly. Clone size is shown for a subset of rows, as once, few, many or a class of expanded clone.

>.|TRBV25-1|few|TRBJ2-3
TGTGCCAGCAGTGTCGAAAGGGGAGGTACGCAGTATTTT
CASSVERGGTQYF
>.|TRBV20-1|few|TRBJ2-7
TGCAGTGCTAGGGGGGGTACGCCCAGCTACGAGCAGTACTTC
CSARGGTPSYEQYF
>.|TRBV27|.|TRBJ2-2
TGTGCCAGCAGTTTAACACGGGGGTCCGGGGATCTGTTTTTT
CASSLTRGSGDLFF
>TRBD2|TRBV5-1|few|TRBJ2-3
TGCGCCAGCAGCTTGGCCCGCGGGGGGGAGTCAGATACGCAGTATTTT
CASSLARGGESDTQYF
>TRBD1|TRBV7-3|.|TRBJ2-1
TGTGCCAGCAGCTTAATCGGACAGGGATACAATGAGCAGTTCTTC
CASSLIGQGYNEQFF
>.|TRBV20-1|few|TRBJ1-5
TGCAGTGCTAGAGTTCAGGGGTCCCAGGGCAATCAGCCCCAGCATTTT
CSARVQGSQGNQPQHF
>.|TRBV7-2|.|TRBJ2-7
TGTGCCAGCAGCGCCCGACTGGTGTACTACGAGCAGTACTTC
CASSARLVYYEQYF
>TRBD1|TRBV6-2/TRBV6-3|.|TRBJ1-5
TGTGCCAGCAGTTACGGGACAGGGACTCAGCCCCAGCATTTT
CASSYGTGTQPQHF
>.|TRBV9|few|TRBJ2-1
TGTGCCAGCAGCCCTGGAGGGCCTTCCTACAATGAGCAGTTCTTC
CASSPGGPSYNEQFF
>TRBD1|TRBV5-1|.|TRBJ2-7
TGCGCCAGCAGCCCGGACCCGACAGGGGGCTACGAGCAGTACTTC
CASSPDPTGGYEQYF
>TRBD2|TRBV4-1|.|TRBJ2-7
TGCGCCAGCAGCCAGGAGCGGGGGGCCCTTCTCTACGAGCAGTACTTC
CASSQERGALLYEQYF
>TRBD2|TRBV11-1|few|TRBJ2-5
TGTGCCAGCAGCTTAGGCCCAGGCCTCAGCGGGAGGAGCCCTGAGACCCAGTACTTC
CASSLGPGLSGRSPETQYF
>.|TRBV24-1|.|TRBJ1-5
TGTGCCACCAGTGATCAACGGGGGCCCCAGCATTTT
CATSDQRGPQHF
>TRBD1|TRBV11-2|many|TRBJ1-2
TGTGCCAGCAGCTCCACGACAGGGCTTACCTATGGCTACACCTTC
CASSSTTGLTYGYTF
>.|TRBV20-1|few|TRBJ2-5
TGCAGTGCTAGAGAAATCGGGACATCAGAAGAGACCCAGTACTTC
CSAREIGTSEETQYF
>TRBD1|TRBV10-3|few|TRBJ1-6
TGTGCCATCAGTGAGTCATCAGGGGGTGGTGGATATAATTCACCCCTCCACTTT
CAISESSGGGGYNSPLHF
>.|TRBV7-2|.|TRBJ1-4
TGTGCCAGCGGCCGGGGGGCGGGTGGGAAGAAAAAACTGTTTTTT
CASGRGAGGKKKLFF
>TRBD2|TRBV20-1|few|TRBJ2-5
TGCAGTGCTGACACATGGACTAGCGGGGAGACCCAGTACTTC
CSADTWTSGETQYF
>TRBD2|TRBV12-3/TRBV12-4|few|TRBJ2-3
TGTGCCAGCAGGTCAAGCGGGGGGGCCGGAGATACGCAGTATTTT
CASRSSGGAGDTQYF
>.|TRBV12-3/TRBV12-4|few|TRBJ2-1
TGTGCCAGCAGTCCCGGCTTCGCGGATGAGCAGTTCTTC
CASSPGFADEQFF
>TRBD2|TRBV6-1|.|TRBJ2-2
TGTGCCAGCAGATCTAGCGGGGGCCCGGGCACCGGGGAGCTGTTTTTT
CASRSSGGPGTGELFF
>TRBD1|TRBV12-3/TRBV12-4|few|TRBJ1-6
TGTGCCAGCAGCCAGACAGGGGGCGTTTCACCCCTCCACTTT
CASSQTGGVSPLHF
>.|TRBV6-5|few|TRBJ2-5
TGTGCCAGCAGTTATGAGGGATTGGGGACCCAGTACTTC
CASSYEGLGTQYF
>.|TRBV5-1|many|TRBJ2-3
TGCGCCAGCAGCTCCATTTTTAGCGGCACAGATACGCAGTATTTT
CASSSIFSGTDTQYF